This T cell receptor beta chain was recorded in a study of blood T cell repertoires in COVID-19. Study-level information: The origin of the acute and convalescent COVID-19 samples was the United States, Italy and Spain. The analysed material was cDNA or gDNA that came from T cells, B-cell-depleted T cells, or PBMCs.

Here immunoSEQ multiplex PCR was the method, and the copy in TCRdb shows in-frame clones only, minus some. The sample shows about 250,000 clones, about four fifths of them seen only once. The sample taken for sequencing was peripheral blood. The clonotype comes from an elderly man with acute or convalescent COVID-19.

The CDR3: CAISESMAGRGEKLFF. The CDR3, as DNA: TGTGCCATCAGTGAGTCGATGGCAGGGCGGGGAGAAAAACTGTTTTTT. The chain is built from TRBV10-3 and TRBJ1-4; TRBD1 might be the D (5 bases). CDR3 length: 16 residues. Between the trimmed V and J ends, which lost 0 bases and 8 bases, there was a span of 16 bases. Germline values: CDR1 ENHRY, CDR2 SYGVKD.